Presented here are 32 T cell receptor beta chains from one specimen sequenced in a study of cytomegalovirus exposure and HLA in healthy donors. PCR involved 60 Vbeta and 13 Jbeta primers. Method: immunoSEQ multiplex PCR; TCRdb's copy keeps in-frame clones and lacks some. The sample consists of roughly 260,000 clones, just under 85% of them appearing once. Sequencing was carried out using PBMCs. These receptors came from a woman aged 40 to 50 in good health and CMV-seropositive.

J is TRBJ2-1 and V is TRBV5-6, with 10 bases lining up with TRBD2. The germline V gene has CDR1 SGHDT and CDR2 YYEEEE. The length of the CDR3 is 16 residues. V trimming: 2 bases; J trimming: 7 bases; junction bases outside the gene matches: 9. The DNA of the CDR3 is TGTGCCAGCAGCTTACTAGGGACTAGCGATCGGAATGAGCAGTTCTTC. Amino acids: CASSLLGTSDRNEQFF.

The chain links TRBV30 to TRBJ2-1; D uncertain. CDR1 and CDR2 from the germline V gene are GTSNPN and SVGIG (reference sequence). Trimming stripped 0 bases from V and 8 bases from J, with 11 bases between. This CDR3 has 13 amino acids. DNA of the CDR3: TGTGCCTGGAGTGTACGGTTTAACGATGAGCAGTTCTTC. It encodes CAWSVRFNDEQFF.

The CDR3 nucleotides read TGTGCCAGCAGCCCGACCGGGACAGCTTCCAATCAGCCCCAGCATTTT. Protein sequence: CASSPTGTASNQPQHF. The J gene is TRBJ1-5, the V gene TRBV7-2; 7 positions match TRBD1. The CDR3 covers 16 residues. Germline CDR1 is SGHTA and CDR2 is FQGNSA. J was trimmed by 3 bases and V by 5 bases; bases with no gene match: 10.

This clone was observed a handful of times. The CDR3 region is CASRSTGIDYGYTF. The CDR3, as DNA: TGTGCCAGCAGGTCTACAGGGATCGACTATGGCTACACCTTC. The chain links TRBV28 to TRBJ1-2, with D tentatively TRBD1 (6 bases). The CDR3 extends over 14 amino acids. V gave up 6 bases and J gave up 3 bases, with 14 bases separating them. Per the germline V gene, CDR1 is MDHEN and CDR2 is SYDVKM.

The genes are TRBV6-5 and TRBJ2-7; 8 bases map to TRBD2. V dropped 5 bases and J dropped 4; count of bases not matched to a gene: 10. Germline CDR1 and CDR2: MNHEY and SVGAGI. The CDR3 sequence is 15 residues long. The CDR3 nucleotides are TGTGCCAGCAGTCGACTAGCGACAGGCATGTACGAGCAGTACTTC. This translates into CASSRLATGMYEQYF.

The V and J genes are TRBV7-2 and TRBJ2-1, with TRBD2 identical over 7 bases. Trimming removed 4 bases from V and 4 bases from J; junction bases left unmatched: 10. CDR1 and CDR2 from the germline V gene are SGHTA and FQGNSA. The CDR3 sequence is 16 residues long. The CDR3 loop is CASSSPRAGAYNEQFF. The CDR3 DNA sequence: TGTGCCAGCAGCTCCCCCCGGGCGGGAGCTTACAATGAGCAGTTCTTC.

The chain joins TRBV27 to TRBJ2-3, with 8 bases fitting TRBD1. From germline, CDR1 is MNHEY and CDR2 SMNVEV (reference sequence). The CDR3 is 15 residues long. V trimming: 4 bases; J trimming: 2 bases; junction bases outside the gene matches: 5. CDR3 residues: CASSSQGALTDTQYF. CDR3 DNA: TGTGCCAGCAGTTCCCAGGGGGCCCTCACAGATACGCAGTATTTT.

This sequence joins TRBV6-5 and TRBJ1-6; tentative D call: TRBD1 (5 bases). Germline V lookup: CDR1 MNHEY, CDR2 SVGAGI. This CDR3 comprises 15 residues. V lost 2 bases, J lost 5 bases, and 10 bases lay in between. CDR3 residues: CASSYRGINNSPLHF. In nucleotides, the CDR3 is TGTGCCAGCAGTTACAGGGGAATCAATAATTCACCCCTCCACTTT.

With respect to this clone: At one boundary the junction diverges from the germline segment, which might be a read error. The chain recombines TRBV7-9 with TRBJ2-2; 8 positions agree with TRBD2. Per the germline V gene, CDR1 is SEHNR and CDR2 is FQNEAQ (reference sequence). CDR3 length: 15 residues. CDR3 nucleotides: TGTTCCAGCAGGTCCCGGGAGGGGATGGCCGGGGAGCTGTTTTTT. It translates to CSSRSREGMAGELFF. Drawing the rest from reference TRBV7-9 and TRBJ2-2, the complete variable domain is DTGVSQNPRHKITKRGQNVTFRCDPISEHNRLYWYRQTLGQGPEFLTYFQNEAQLEKSRLLSDRFSAERPKGSFSTLEIQRTEQGDSAMYLCSSRSREGMAGELFFGEGSRLTVL.

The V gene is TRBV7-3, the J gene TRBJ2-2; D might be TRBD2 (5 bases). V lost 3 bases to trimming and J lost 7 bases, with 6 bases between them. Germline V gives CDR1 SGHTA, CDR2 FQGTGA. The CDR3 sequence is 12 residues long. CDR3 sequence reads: CASSFGGGELFF. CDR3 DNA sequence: TGTGCCAGCAGCTTCGGAGGCGGGGAGCTGTTTTTT. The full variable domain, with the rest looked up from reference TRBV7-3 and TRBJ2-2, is GAGVSQTPSNKVTEKGKYVELRCDPISGHTALYWYRQSLGQGPEFLIYFQGTGAADDSGLPNDRFFAVRPEGSVSTLKIQRTERGDSAVYLCASSFGGGELFFGEGSRLTVL.

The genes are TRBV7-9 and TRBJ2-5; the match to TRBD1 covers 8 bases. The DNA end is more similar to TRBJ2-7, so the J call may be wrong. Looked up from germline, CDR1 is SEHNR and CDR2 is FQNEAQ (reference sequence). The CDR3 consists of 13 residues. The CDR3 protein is CASSPGGWGEQYF. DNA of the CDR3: TGTGCCAGCAGCCCAGGGGGCTGGGGCGAGCAGTACTTC.

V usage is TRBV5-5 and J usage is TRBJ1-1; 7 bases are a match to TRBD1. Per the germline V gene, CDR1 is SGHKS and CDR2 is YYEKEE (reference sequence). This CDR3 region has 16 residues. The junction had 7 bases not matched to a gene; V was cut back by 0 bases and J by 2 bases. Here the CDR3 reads CASSLGQGSKNTEAFF. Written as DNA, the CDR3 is TGTGCCAGCAGCTTGGGACAGGGATCGAAAAACACTGAAGCTTTCTTT.

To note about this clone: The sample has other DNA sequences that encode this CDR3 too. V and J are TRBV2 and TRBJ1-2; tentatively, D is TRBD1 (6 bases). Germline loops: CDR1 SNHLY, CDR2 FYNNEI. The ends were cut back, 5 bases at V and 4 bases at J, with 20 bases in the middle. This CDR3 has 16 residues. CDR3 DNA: TGTGCCAGCAGTCCTACCCCACGACAGGAAACCTATGGCTACACCTTC. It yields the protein CASSPTPRQETYGYTF.

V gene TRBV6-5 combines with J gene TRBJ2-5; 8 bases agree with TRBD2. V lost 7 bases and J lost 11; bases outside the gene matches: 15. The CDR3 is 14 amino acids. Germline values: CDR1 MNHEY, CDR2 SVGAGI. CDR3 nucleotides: TGTGCCAGCACCGCCGGGACTAGTCTGAGGGAGCAGTACTTC. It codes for CASTAGTSLREQYF.

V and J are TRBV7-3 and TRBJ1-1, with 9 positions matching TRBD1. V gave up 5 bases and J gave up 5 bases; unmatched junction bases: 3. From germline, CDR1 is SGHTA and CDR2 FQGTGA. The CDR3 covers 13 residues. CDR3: CASSLDRGTEAFF. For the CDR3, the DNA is TGTGCCAGCAGCCTCGACAGGGGGACTGAAGCTTTCTTT.

CDR3 protein: CASSLRDSSYEQYF. The CDR3 DNA reads TGTGCCAGCAGCTTGAGGGACTCCTCCTACGAGCAGTACTTC. V gene TRBV5-4 combines with J gene TRBJ2-7; D may be TRBD2 (6 bases). V lost 1 base and J lost 0, with 8 bases in between. Germline values: CDR1 SGHNT, CDR2 YYREEE (reference sequence). This CDR3 spans 14 amino acids.

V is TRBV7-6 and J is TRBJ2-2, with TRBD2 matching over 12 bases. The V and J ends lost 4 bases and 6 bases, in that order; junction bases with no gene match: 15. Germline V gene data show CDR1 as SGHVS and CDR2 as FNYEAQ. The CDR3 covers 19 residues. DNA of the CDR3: TGTGCCAGCAGCTCCCCCAGACCGGGACTAGCGGGTTGGTCCGGGGAGCTGTTTTTT. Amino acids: CASSSPRPGLAGWSGELFF.

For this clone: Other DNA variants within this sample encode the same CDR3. The CDR3: CASGTGLGEGNEQFF. DNA for the CDR3: TGTGCTAGTGGTACCGGTTTAGGGGAAGGCAATGAGCAGTTCTTC. The J gene is TRBJ2-1, the V gene TRBV12-5; D might be TRBD1 (5 bases). The CDR3 totals 15 residues. V was trimmed by 5 bases and J by 6 bases, leaving 17 bases between them. Looked up from germline, CDR1 is LGHNT and CDR2 is FRNRAP.

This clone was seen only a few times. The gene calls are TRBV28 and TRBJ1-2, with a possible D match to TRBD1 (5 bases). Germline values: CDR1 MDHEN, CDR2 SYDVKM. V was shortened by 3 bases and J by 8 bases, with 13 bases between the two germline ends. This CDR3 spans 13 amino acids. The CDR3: CASSLGGVWGYTF. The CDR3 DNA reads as TGTGCCAGCAGTTTGGGGGGGGTGTGGGGCTACACCTTC.

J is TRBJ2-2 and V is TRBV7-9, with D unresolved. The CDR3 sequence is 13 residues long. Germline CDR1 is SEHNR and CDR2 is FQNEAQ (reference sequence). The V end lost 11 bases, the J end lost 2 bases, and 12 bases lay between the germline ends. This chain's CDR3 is CAGWAFNTGELFF. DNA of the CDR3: TGTGCCGGGTGGGCATTTAACACCGGGGAGCTGTTTTTT.

The CDR3 here is CASSSDRAQPQHF. The CDR3 DNA reads TGTGCCAGCAGCTCGGACAGGGCTCAGCCCCAGCATTTT. The chain links TRBV11-2 to TRBJ1-5; 8 nucleotides align to TRBD1. Germline V lookup: CDR1 SGHAT, CDR2 FQNNGV. V lost 4 bases and J lost 6; bases outside the gene matches: 2. This CDR3 has 13 amino acids.

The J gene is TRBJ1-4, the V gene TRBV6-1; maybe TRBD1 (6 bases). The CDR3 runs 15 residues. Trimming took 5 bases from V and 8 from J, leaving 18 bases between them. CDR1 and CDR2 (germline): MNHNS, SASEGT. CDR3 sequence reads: CASSKGGAGPEKLFF. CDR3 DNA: TGTGCCAGCAGTAAAGGGGGAGCGGGGCCCGAAAAACTGTTTTTT.

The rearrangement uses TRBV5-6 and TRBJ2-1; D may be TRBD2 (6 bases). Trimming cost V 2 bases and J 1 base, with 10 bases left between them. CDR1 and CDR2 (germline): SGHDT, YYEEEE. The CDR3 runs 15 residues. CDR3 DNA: TGTGCCAGCAGCTTCGACGGGAGTTCCTACAATGAGCAGTTCTTC. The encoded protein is CASSFDGSSYNEQFF.

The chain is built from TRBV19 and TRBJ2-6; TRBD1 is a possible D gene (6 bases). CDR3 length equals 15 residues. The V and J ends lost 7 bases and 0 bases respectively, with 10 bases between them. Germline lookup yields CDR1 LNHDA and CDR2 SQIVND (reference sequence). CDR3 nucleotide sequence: TGTGCCAGTAAGGGACAAAGCTCTGGGGCCAACGTCCTGACTTTC. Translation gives CASKGQSSGANVLTF.

The CDR3 reads CASSQTSGSTDTQYF. Written as DNA, the CDR3 is TGTGCCAGCAGCCAGACTAGCGGCAGCACAGATACGCAGTATTTT. The rearrangement joins TRBV7-2 to TRBJ2-3, with 9 bases matching TRBD2. Germline loops: CDR1 SGHTA, CDR2 FQGNSA. V lost 5 bases, J lost 0 bases, and 3 bases stayed unmatched. The CDR3 spans 15 residues.

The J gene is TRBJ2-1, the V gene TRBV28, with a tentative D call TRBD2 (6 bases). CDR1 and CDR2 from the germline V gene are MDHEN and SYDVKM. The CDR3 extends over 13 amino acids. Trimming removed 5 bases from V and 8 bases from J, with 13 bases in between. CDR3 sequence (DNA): TGTGCCAGCAGTCCCGCGGGGTTGGATGAGCAGTTCTTC. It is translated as CASSPAGLDEQFF.

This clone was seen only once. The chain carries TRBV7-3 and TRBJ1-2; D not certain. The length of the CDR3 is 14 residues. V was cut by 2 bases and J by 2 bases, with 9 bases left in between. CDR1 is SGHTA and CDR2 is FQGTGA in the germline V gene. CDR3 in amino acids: CASSLFAGNYGYTF. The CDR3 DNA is TGTGCCAGCAGCTTATTTGCGGGAAACTATGGCTACACCTTC.

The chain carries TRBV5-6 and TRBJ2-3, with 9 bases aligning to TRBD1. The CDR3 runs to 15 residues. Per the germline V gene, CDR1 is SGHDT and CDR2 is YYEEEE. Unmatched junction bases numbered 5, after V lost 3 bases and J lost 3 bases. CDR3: CASSSYRGRTDTQYF. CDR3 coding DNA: TGTGCCAGCAGCTCCTACAGGGGGCGGACAGATACGCAGTATTTT.

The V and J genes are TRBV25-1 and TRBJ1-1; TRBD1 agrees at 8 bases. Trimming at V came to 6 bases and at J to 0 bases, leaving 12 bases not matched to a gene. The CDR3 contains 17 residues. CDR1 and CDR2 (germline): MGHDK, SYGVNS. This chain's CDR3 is CASSPTDRGPLNTEAFF. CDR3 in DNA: TGTGCCAGCAGCCCTACCGACAGGGGACCGTTGAACACTGAAGCTTTCTTT.

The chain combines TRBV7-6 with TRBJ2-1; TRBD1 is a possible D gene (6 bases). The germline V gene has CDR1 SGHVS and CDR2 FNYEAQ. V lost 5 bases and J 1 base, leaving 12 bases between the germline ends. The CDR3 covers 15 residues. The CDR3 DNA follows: TGTGCCAGCAGCCACCGGGACACTTCCTACAATGAGCAGTTCTTC. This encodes CASSHRDTSYNEQFF.

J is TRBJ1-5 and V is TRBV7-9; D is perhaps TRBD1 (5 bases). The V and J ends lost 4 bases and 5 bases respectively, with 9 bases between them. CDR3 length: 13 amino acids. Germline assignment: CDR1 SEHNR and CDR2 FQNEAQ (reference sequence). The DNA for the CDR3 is TGTGCCAGCAGCTCCCAAGGGGATCAGCCCCAGCATTTT. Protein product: CASSSQGDQPQHF.

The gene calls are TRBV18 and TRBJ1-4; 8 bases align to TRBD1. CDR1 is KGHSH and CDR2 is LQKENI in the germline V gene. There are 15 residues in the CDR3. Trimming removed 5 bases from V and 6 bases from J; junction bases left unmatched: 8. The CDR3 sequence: CASSDRDRTDEKLFF. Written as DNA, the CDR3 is TGTGCCAGCTCAGATCGGGACAGGACGGATGAAAAACTGTTTTTT.